Here is one TCR beta chain with its context. Its matching antigen is unknown. The source of the sample is a study of cytomegalovirus exposure and HLA in healthy donors. Study-wide background: Across a few hundred genotyped donors, around 80% landed in the Caucasian-associated ancestry cluster. Study-level results: CMV antigen specificity was confirmed in vitro for three CMV-associated chains.

CDR3 size: 13 residues. CDR1 and CDR2 from the germline V gene are SGHVS and FNYEAQ. The PCR had 60 Vbeta and 13 Jbeta primers. Libraries were prepared by immunoSEQ multiplex PCR; TCRdb keeps only in-frame clonotypes and omits some of them. Altogether 200,000 or so clones are present, over 65% being singletons, with the ten largest covering 0.075% to 0.1%. The receptor's source is a boy aged 2-15 years in good health and CMV-seronegative. The sample consisted of PBMCs. V gene TRBV7-6 combines with J gene TRBJ2-5; tentative D call: TRBD1 (6 bases). Near its end, the DNA agrees better with TRBJ2-7, so the J call may be wrong. The CDR3 nucleotides are TGTGCCAGCAGCTTAGGGGGGCACTACGAGCAGTACTTC. It yields the protein CASSLGGHYEQYF.